This T cell receptor (beta chain) stems from a study of blood T cell repertoires in COVID-19. Study-wide context: The analysed material was cDNA or gDNA that came from T cells, B-cell-depleted T cells, or PBMCs.

The V gene lost 1 base and the J gene lost 4 bases, with 10 bases spanning the gap. This CDR3 contains 14 residues. CDR1 LNHDA and CDR2 SQIVND come from the germline V gene (reference sequence). Assay used: immunoSEQ multiplex PCR; TCRdb lists only in-frame clones, some missing. Of fewer than 350,000 clones listed, 81% are singletons. The receptor's source is an older woman with active or convalescent COVID-19. Sequenced input: peripheral blood. The rearrangement uses TRBV19 and TRBJ1-2; D is perhaps TRBD1 (6 bases). The CDR3 bases are TGTGCCAGTAGTATAGCAGGACAGTTCTATGGCTACACCTTC. Residues: CASSIAGQFYGYTF.